This T cell receptor (beta chain) derives from a study of PD-1 blockade in classical Hodgkin lymphoma. This clone was recorded only once. Its antigen is unknown. The CDR3 is 16 amino acids. Germline V lookup: CDR1 SEHNR, CDR2 FQNEAQ (reference sequence). Brentuximab vedotin exposure varied, and every patient relapsed after autologous stem cell transplantation. PBMCs were thawed, and CD8+ T cells were then isolated from them by magnetic negative selection. Study results and limitations: It was CD4+ TCR diversity, not CD8+, that rose significantly by C4D1. When set against healthy donors, newly diagnosed patients were reported to show lower baseline TCR diversity. Complete responders matched newly diagnosed patients in baseline diversity.

Profiled with immunoSEQ multiplex PCR; TCRdb holds only in-frame clones, not every one. The sample shows 6,500 to 10,000 clones, roughly 86% of them seen only once. J is TRBJ2-5 and V is TRBV7-9, with TRBD2 identical over 8 bases. The DNA matches TRBJ2-7 better at its end, which makes the J call doubtful. The clonotype comes from a human donor with classical Hodgkin lymphoma. Sequencing was performed on CD8+ T cells from blood, taken at baseline. CDR3 DNA: TGTGCCAGCACCAACACAGGTTGGAGCGGGAGTCACGAGCAGTACTTC. As protein: CASTNTGWSGSHEQYF.